This TCR beta chain was sequenced during a study of T cell repertoires in cytomegalovirus infection (dated by TCRdb to about 2019). About the investigation overall: The peptide stimulations were aimed at well-studied HLA-B-restricted epitopes as well as recently identified HLA-C-restricted CMV epitopes, whose presentation resists viral immunomodulation. Because public TCR beta signatures pointed to carriage of CMV infection together with the matching HLA type, the HLA type of each donor mattered for the analysis. Results and caveats for the whole study, not just this receptor: In the ex vivo response, HLA-C-restricted CMV-specific TCR beta clonotypes were dominant, and in two of eight donors the single most frequent clonotype came from this HLA-C-restricted group. In both this cohort and an independent cohort of some 370 donors, the cumulative frequency of public TCR beta family members distinguished carriers of CMV infection plus the relevant HLA type.

Instrument on record: Illumina HiSeq 1500. Starting from the raw public reads, TCRdb applied fastp trimming at Q25, assembled clones with MiXCR and retained in-frame beta chains. Every distinct CDR3 protein forms one entry, paired with its most common genes and DNA. The sample has under 500,000 distinct CDR3 sequences on record, roughly 43% of them singletons. About two fifths of the sample belongs to the ten largest clones. This sample's treatment or condition label indicates: in vitro stimulation with specific CMV peptide epitopes to enrich CMV-specific T cells. Remarks on this clonotype: Which antigen it targets is not known. No base qualities exist here, and no much larger clone lies one base off it.

Reading the germline V gene (reference sequence) gives CDR1 LNHDA and CDR2 SQIVND. V lost 10 bases and J lost 7 bases, and the count of bases not matched to a germline gene is 6. From its cysteine to its phenylalanine, the CDR3 spans 13 amino acids. The kept DNA is CDR3 alone, 39 bases in frame from the first base. The sequences come from cultured PBMCs, collected from culture after CMV antigen stimulation. The chain is encoded by TRBV19 joined to TRBJ1-6; 8 junctional bases match TRBD1. The receptor's source is a human donor in good health (CMV status not recorded). Some clones in this sample may be carry-over from other donors' samples. CDR3 protein: CATTGQGNSPLHF. The DNA is as follows: TGTGCCACCACTGGACAGGGAAATTCACCCCTCCACTTT.